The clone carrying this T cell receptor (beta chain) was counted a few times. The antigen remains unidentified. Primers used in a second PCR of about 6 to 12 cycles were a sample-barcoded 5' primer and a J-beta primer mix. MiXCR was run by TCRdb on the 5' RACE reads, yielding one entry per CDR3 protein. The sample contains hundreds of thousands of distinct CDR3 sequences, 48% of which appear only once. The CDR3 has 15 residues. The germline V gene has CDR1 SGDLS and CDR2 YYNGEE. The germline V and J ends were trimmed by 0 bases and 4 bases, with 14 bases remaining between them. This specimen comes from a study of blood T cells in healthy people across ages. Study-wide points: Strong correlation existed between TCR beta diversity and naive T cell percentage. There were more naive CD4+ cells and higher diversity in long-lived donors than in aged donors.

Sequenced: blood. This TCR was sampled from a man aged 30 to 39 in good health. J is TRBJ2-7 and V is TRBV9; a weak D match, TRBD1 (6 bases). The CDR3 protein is CASSVGDNARYEQYF. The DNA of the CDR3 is TGTGCCAGCAGCGTAGGGGACAACGCGAGGTACGAGCAGTACTTC.